The sequence of this T cell receptor (beta chain) was determined in a study of regulatory T cells in long-lasting Graves disease. The time point here: newly diagnosed GD, antithyroid drugs for less than 3 months. RNA extracted from PBMCs served as the sequencing template. To make TCR beta libraries, researchers used iRepertoire HTBI primers and Arm-PCR of CDR3 regions. TCRdb processed the multiplex PCR reads anew with MiXCR; each CDR3 protein has one entry. The sample contains 510,000 or so distinct CDR3 sequences, around 11% of which appear only once. Whole-study results and caveats: Persistent disease preferred TRBV28, TRBJ1-2 and TRBJ2-5.

A note on this clonotype: The antigen is unknown.

CDR3 length equals 15 residues. V lost 7 bases to trimming and J lost 7 bases; unmatched junction nucleotides: 10. Another study also made use of these data, one on T cells in Graves' hyperthyroidism and ophthalmopathy.

The chain links TRBV12-3 or TRBV12-4 to TRBJ1-6; 7 nucleotides line up with TRBD1. Sequencing used peripheral blood mononuclear cells (PBMCs), obtained at new diagnosis, from a patient treated with antithyroid drugs. The TCR was taken from a woman in her twenties or thirties with Graves disease. CDR3 loop: CASTWPDRANSPLHF. CDR3 coding DNA: TGTGCCAGCACCTGGCCTGACAGGGCAAATTCACCCCTCCACTTT.